A single sample is the source of the 4 T cell receptor beta chains below, sequenced in a study of blood T cell repertoires in COVID-19. TCRdb's copy holds only in-frame clones and misses some; the assay was immunoSEQ multiplex PCR. The sample carries tens of thousands of clones, 87% recorded once. Material: peripheral blood. These receptors all come from a man in his forties with COVID-19, enrolled during active disease.

The rearrangement links TRBV6-5 to TRBJ2-7, with TRBD1 matching 11 bases. CDR1 is MNHEY and CDR2 is SVGAGI in the germline V gene. Germline trimming cut 4 bases from V and 7 bases from J; bases unmatched to any gene: 9. CDR3 length: 15 residues. This chain's CDR3 is CASSSVDRGLREQYF. For the CDR3, the DNA is TGTGCCAGCAGTTCTGTGGACAGGGGGCTTCGGGAGCAGTACTTC.

The rearrangement links TRBV27 to TRBJ2-7; the match to TRBD2 covers 7 bases. Germline V gives CDR1 MNHEY, CDR2 SMNVEV (reference sequence). This CDR3 is built from 14 residues. The J segment lost 4 bases and the V segment lost 6 bases, leaving 9 bases of the junction unmatched. CDR3 region: CASRSLGGRYEQYF. In nucleotides, the CDR3 is TGTGCCAGCAGGTCCCTGGGGGGGAGGTACGAGCAGTACTTC.

The rearrangement links TRBV30 to TRBJ2-7; 7 positions match TRBD2. Germline CDR1 GTSNPN, CDR2 SVGIG (reference sequence). There are 16 residues in the CDR3. J gave up 1 base and V 2 bases, and 11 bases lay outside the gene matches. CDR3 DNA: TGTGCCTGGAGTCCTTCCGGGGGGAGCTTATCCTACGAGCAGTACTTC. It translates to CAWSPSGGSLSYEQYF.

This chain connects TRBV7-3 to TRBJ2-3; 7 bases are a match to TRBD2. The CDR3 contains 15 residues. With 5 bases clipped from V and 4 bases from J, the junction kept 9 bases outside the gene matches. Germline CDR1 SGHTA, CDR2 FQGTGA. DNA of the CDR3: TGTGCCAGCAGCCCTAGCGGACTGGGCTCAGATACGCAGTATTTT. Translation: CASSPSGLGSDTQYF.